This is a list of T cell receptor beta chains from one sample in a study of CD8 T cells in Susac syndrome. TCRdb itself ran the immunoSEQ multiplex PCR reads through MiXCR, one entry per CDR3 protein. Of 400,000 to 550,000 distinct CDR3 sequences listed, more than 70% are singletons. Sample: CD8+ T cells from PBMCs. Receptors were obtained from a human donor with multiple sclerosis. Each CDR3 is given with its conserved first and last residue. The order of the fields is V gene, CDR3 protein.

TRBV28	CASSFPSFGGDTYNEQFF
TRBV9	CASSAGTSLSDTQYF
TRBV7-9	CASSLDPGQDTF
TRBV29-1	CSVALTYRVRYNEQFF
TRBV6-2/TRBV6-3	CASSLRDRGAYEQYF
TRBV27	CASWGRWAAHYGYTF
TRBV5-1	CASSLADSDNEQFF
TRBV7-9	CASSLGTSRTEAFF
TRBV28	CASSLALYNEQFF
TRBV7-9	CASSAVMYEAFF
TRBV5-6	CASSPKVGGSYNEQFF
TRBV30	CAWSVRAGDNSPLHF
TRBV5-4	CASSFIAYRSDNEQFF
TRBV11-1	CASSLERDRVINEQFF
TRBV29-1	CSVEREGEAFF
TRBV4-1	CASSQGTGDYGYTF
TRBV5-4	CASSLAGARYGYTF
TRBV30	CAWDTGSYEQYF
TRBV27	CASSLLGGDGKLFF
TRBV5-1	CASSLWTTVDEGGYTF